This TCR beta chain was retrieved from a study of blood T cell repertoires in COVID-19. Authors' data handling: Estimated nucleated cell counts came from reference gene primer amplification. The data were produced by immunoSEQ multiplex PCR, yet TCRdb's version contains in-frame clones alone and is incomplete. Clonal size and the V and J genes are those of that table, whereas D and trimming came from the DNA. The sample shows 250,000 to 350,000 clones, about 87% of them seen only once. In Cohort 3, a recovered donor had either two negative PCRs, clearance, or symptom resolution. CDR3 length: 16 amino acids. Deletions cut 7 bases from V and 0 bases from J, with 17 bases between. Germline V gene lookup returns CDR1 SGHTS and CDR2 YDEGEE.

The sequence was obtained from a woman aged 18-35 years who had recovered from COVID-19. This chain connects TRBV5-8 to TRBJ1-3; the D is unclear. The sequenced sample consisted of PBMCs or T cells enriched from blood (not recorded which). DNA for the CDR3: TGTGCCAGCCACGACCCAGGTGCTGACTCTGGAAACACCATATATTTT. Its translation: CASHDPGADSGNTIYF.